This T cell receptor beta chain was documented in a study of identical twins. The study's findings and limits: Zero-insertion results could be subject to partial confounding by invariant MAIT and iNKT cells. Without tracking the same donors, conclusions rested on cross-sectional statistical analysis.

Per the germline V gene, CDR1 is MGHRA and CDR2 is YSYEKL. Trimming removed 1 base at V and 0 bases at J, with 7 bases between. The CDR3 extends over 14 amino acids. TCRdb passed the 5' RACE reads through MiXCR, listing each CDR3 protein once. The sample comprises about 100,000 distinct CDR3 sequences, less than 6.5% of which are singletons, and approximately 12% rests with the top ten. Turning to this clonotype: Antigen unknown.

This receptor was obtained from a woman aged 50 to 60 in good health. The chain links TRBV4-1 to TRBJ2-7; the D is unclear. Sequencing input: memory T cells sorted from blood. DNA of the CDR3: TGCGCCAGCAGCCAAGGTACTTCCTCCTACGAGCAGTACTTC. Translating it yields CASSQGTSSYEQYF.